Listed below are T cell receptor beta chains from one sample, sequenced in a study of shared clonotypes between healthy human individuals. TCRdb's table, derived via immunoSEQ multiplex PCR, lists solely in-frame clones and lacks some. The repertoire holds roughly 1,000,000 clones, approximately 80% seen once, with under 0.6% in the top ten. Specimen: memory CD4+ T cells from PBMCs. The source is a man aged 18-30 years in good health. Some clones in this sample may be carry-over from other donors' samples. The CDR3 runs from the conserved cysteine through the conserved F or W. The D gene is left open where the match is weak. Rows give clone size only sometimes, using once, few, many, or a class for an expanded clone.

D	size	V	J	CDR3	DNA
-	-	TRBV18	TRBJ2-2	CASSPEGVTGELFF	TGTGCCAGCTCACCGGAGGGGGTCACCGGGGAGCTGTTTTTT
-	-	TRBV25-1	TRBJ2-3	CASSEQTGAFTDTQYF	TGTGCCAGCAGTGAACAGACGGGAGCCTTCACAGATACGCAGTATTTT
-	-	TRBV7-6	TRBJ2-2	CASSLNSGELFF	TGTGCCAGCAGTTTAAACTCTGGGGAGCTGTTTTTT
TRBD2	-	TRBV14	TRBJ2-7	CASSQGLAGGYEQYF	TGTGCCAGCAGCCAAGGACTAGCGGGAGGGTACGAGCAGTACTTC
-	-	TRBV30	TRBJ1-5	CAWSGGDYQPQHF	TGTGCCTGGAGTGGGGGGGACTATCAGCCCCAGCATTTT
-	-	TRBV6-6	TRBJ1-2	CASSPGTHYGYTF	TGTGCCAGCAGTCCCGGGACACACTATGGCTACACCTTC
TRBD1	-	TRBV10-3	TRBJ2-3	CAISEKGAGTDTQYF	TGTGCCATCAGTGAGAAGGGGGCTGGGACAGATACGCAGTATTTT
-	-	TRBV30	TRBJ1-1	CAWSRSAGTEAFF	TGTGCCTGGAGTCGTTCAGCGGGGACTGAAGCTTTCTTT
TRBD1	-	TRBV5-1	TRBJ2-7	CASSLAQQGLYEQYF	TGCGCCAGCAGCTTGGCACAACAGGGGTTGTACGAGCAGTACTTC
TRBD1	-	TRBV13	TRBJ2-1	CASSPRTGNNEQFF	TGTGCCAGCAGCCCGCGGACAGGGAACAATGAGCAGTTCTTC
-	few	TRBV28	TRBJ1-4	CASSLGGATNEKLFF	TGTGCCAGCAGTTTAGGTGGGGCAACTAATGAAAAACTGTTTTTT
-	-	TRBV11-1	TRBJ2-1	CASSPRRVELIFYEQFF	TGTGCCAGCAGCCCTCGCAGGGTAGAGTTGATTTTCTATGAGCAGTTCTTC
TRBD1	-	TRBV15	TRBJ1-1	CATQDRAYMNTEAFF	TGTGCCACCCAAGACAGGGCTTACATGAACACTGAAGCTTTCTTT
-	-	TRBV6-4	TRBJ1-5	CASSDGGCNQPQHF	TGTGCCAGCAGTGACGGGGGTTGCAATCAGCCCCAGCATTTT
-	many	TRBV4-2	TRBJ1-2	CASSSGQRGYGYTF	TGTGCCAGCAGCTCGGGGCAGCGAGGCTATGGCTACACCTTC
-	-	TRBV6-5	TRBJ2-7	CASSHGVEQYF	TGTGCCAGCAGTCACGGGGTCGAGCAGTACTTC
-	few	TRBV7-9	TRBJ1-2	CASSFLPQGGEGYTF	TGTGCCAGCAGCTTTCTACCCCAGGGAGGTGAGGGCTACACCTTC
TRBD2	-	TRBV28	TRBJ2-3	CASSLSASGRERATQYF	TGTGCCAGCAGTTTATCTGCTAGCGGGAGAGAGAGGGCTACGCAGTATTTT
-	-	TRBV7-2	TRBJ2-7	CASSDYGYEQYF	TGTGCCAGCAGTGACTACGGATACGAGCAGTACTTC
-	-	TRBV18	TRBJ1-1	CATRQAMNTEAFF	TGTGCCACCAGGCAGGCTATGAACACTGAAGCTTTCTTT
-	-	TRBV5-1	TRBJ2-1	CASSRDGSSYNEQFF	TGCGCCAGCAGCCGAGACGGTAGCTCCTACAATGAGCAGTTCTTC
TRBD1	-	TRBV11-2	TRBJ2-7	CASSLVGTGGGRRPEQYF	TGTGCCAGCAGCTTAGTGGGGACAGGGGGCGGCCGGCGCCCCGAGCAGTACTTC
-	-	TRBV6-6	TRBJ1-4	CAGRTNEKLFF	TGTGCCGGACGGACGAATGAAAAACTGTTTTTT
-	-	TRBV27	TRBJ2-5	CASSALRGNAETQYF	TGTGCCAGCAGTGCCCTCCGGGGGAACGCAGAGACCCAGTACTTC
-	-	TRBV9	TRBJ1-3	CASGKRVRPLSGNTIYF	TGTGCCAGCGGAAAACGAGTCAGGCCGCTCTCTGGAAACACCATATATTTT
-	-	TRBV2	TRBJ1-3	CASSGGGAAGNTIYF	TGTGCCAGCAGTGGAGGGGGGGCGGCTGGAAACACCATATATTTT
-	-	TRBV5-4	TRBJ1-5	CASSLGGVDQPQHF	TGTGCCAGCAGCTTGGGCGGGGTAGATCAGCCCCAGCATTTT
-	-	TRBV30	TRBJ2-1	CAWSRAEVDEQFF	TGTGCCTGGAGCCGGGCCGAAGTAGATGAGCAGTTCTTC
-	-	TRBV6-5	TRBJ1-2	CASSRHRRGYGYTF	TGTGCCAGCAGCCGACACCGCCGGGGCTATGGCTACACCTTC
-	-	TRBV5-1	TRBJ1-1	CASRVEGTEAFF	TGCGCCAGCAGGGTAGAGGGCACTGAAGCTTTCTTT
TRBD1	-	TRBV15	TRBJ1-2	CATSRESFYIGDRENSDGYTF	TGTGCCACCAGCAGAGAATCTTTTTATATCGGGGACAGGGAAAATAGCGATGGCTACACCTTC
-	few	TRBV2	TRBJ2-7	CASSEPASGFYEQYF	TGTGCCAGCAGTGAGCCTGCTAGTGGGTTCTACGAGCAGTACTTC
TRBD1	few	TRBV4-2	TRBJ1-1	CASSQRTGVTDDEAFF	TGTGCCAGCAGCCAACGGACAGGGGTGACCGATGATGAAGCTTTCTTT
-	-	TRBV4-1	TRBJ1-1	CASSRTLRALNTEAFF	TGCGCCAGCAGCCGAACACTCCGGGCCCTAAACACTGAAGCTTTCTTT
-	-	TRBV27	TRBJ1-2	CASSSLGAGRNYGYTF	TGTGCCAGCAGTAGCCTTGGAGCTGGGAGAAACTATGGCTACACCTTC
-	-	TRBV19	TRBJ1-2	CASCPQGDYGYTF	TGTGCCAGCTGCCCGCAGGGAGACTATGGCTACACCTTC
-	-	TRBV9	TRBJ2-1	CASSVEGNTGNEQFF	TGTGCCAGCAGCGTAGAGGGCAACACAGGGAATGAGCAGTTCTTC
TRBD1	-	TRBV7-3	TRBJ1-1	CASSPRPGTGGAGTEAFF	TGTGCCAGCAGCCCTCGTCCCGGGACAGGGGGCGCAGGGACTGAAGCTTTCTTT